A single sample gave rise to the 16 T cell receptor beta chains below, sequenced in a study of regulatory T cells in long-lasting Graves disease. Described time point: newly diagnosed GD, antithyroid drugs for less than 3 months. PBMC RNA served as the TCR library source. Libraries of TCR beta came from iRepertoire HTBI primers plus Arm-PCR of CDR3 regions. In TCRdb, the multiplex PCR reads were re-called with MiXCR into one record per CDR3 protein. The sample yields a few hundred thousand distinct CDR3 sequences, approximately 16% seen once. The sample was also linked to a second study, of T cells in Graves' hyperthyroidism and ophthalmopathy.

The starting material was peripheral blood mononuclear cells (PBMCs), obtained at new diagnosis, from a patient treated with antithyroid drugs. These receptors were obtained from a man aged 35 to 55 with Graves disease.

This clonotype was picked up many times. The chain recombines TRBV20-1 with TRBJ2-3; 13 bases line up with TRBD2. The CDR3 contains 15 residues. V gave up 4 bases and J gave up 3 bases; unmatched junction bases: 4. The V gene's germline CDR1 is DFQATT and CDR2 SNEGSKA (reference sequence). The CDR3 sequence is CSAKGLAGVTDTQYF. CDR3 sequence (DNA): TGCAGTGCTAAAGGACTAGCGGGGGTAACAGATACGCAGTATTTT.

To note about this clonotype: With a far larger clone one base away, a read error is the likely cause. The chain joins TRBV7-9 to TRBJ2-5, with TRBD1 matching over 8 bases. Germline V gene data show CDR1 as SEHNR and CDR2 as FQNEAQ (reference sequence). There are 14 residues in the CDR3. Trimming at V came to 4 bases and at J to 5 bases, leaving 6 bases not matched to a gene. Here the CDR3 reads CASSYDRGTETQYF. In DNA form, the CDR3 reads TGTGCCAGCAGCTATGACAGGGGTACGGAGACCCAGTACTTC.

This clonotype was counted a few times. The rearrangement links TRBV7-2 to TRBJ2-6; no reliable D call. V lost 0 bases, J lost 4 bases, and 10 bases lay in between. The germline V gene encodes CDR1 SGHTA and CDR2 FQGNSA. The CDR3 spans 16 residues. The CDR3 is CASSLARWAGANVLTF. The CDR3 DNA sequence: TGTGCCAGCAGCTTAGCCCGCTGGGCCGGGGCCAACGTCCTGACTTTC.

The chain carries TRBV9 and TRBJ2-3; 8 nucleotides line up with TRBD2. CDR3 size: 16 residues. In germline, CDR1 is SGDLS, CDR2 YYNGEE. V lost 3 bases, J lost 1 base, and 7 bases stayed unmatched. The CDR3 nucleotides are TGTGCCAGCAGCGCGCGGGAGGATGGCGGCACAGATACGCAGTATTTT. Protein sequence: CASSAREDGGTDTQYF.

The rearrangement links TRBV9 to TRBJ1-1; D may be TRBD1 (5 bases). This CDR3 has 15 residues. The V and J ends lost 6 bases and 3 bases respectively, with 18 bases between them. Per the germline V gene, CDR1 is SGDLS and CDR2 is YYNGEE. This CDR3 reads CASTRTGVRDTEAFF. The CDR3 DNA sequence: TGTGCCAGCACCCGTACGGGGGTAAGGGACACTGAAGCTTTCTTT.

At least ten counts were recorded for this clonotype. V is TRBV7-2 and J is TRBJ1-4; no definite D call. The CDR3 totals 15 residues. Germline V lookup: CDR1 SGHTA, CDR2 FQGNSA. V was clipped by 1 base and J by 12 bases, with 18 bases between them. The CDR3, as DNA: TGTGCCAGCAGCTTAGACTGGGCAGAAGGCATCGAACTGTTTTTT. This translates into CASSLDWAEGIELFF.

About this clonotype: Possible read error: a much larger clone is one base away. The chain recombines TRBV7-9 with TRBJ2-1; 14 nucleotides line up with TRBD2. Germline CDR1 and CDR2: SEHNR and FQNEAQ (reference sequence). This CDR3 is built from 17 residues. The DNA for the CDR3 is TGTGCCAGCAGCTTAGCCCCGACTAGCGGGGGGGTCAATGGGCAGTTCTTC. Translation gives CASSLAPTSGGVNGQFF.

This chain's CDR3 is CASSLVRGALDTEAFF. CDR3 bases: TGCGCCAGCAGCTTGGTCAGAGGAGCGTTGGACACTGAAGCTTTCTTT. The V and J genes are TRBV5-1 and TRBJ1-1; D is undetermined. Germline assignment: CDR1 SGHRS and CDR2 YFSETQ. The length of the CDR3 is 16 residues. V was cut by 0 bases and J by 3 bases, with 15 bases left in between.

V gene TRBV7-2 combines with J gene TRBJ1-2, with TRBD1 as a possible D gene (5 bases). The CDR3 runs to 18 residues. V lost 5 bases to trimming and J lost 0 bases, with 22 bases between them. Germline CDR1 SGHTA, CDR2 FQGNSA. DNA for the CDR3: TGTGCCAGCAGCGAAGACGGGACTCCCCTTAGTTCTAACTATGGCTACACCTTC. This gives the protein CASSEDGTPLSSNYGYTF.

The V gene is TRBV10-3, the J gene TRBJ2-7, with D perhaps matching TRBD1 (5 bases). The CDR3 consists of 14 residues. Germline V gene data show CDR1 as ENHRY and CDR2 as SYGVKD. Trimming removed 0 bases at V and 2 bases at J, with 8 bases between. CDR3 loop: CAISESGQAYEQYF. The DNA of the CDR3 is TGTGCCATCAGTGAGTCGGGGCAGGCCTACGAGCAGTACTTC.

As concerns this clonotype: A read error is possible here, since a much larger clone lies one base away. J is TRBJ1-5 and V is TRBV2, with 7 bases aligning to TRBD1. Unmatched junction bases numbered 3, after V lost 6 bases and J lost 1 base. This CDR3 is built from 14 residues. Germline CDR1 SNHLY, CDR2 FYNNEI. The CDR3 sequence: CASREQGSNQPQHF. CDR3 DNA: TGTGCCAGCAGAGAACAGGGGAGCAATCAGCCCCAGCATTTT.

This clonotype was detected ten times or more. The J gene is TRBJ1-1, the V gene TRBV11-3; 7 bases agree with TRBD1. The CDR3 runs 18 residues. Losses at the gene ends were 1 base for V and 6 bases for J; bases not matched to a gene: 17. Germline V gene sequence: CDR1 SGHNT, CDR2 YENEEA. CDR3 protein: CASSLAGTARNKLSEAFF. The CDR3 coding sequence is TGTGCCAGCAGCTTAGCCGGGACAGCAAGGAACAAGTTATCTGAAGCTTTCTTT.

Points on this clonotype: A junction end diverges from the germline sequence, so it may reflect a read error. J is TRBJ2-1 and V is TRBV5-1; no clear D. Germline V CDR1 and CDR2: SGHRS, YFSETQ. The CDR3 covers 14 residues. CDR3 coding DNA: TGCGCCAGCAGCTTCTTAGGACGAGGCAATGAGCAGTCCTTC. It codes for CASSFLGRGNEQSF. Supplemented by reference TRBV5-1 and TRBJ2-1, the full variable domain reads KAGVTQTPRYLIKTRGQQVTLSCSPISGHRSVSWYQQTPGQGLQFLFEYFSETQRNKGNFPGRFSGRQFSNSRSEMNVSTLELGDSALYLCASSFLGRGNEQSFGPGTRLTVL.

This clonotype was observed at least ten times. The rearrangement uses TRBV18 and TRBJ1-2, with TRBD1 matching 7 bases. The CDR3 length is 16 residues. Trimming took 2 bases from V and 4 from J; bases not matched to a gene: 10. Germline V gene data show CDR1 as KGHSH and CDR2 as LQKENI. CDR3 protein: CASSPFQDRPSYGYTF. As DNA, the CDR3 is TGTGCCAGCTCACCATTCCAGGACAGGCCTAGCTATGGCTACACCTTC.

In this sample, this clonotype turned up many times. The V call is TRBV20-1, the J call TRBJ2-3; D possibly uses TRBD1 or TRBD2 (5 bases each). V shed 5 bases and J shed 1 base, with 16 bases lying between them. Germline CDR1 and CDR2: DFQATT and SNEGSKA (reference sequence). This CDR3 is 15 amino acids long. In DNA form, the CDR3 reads TGCAGTGCTTACCTTTGGAGAGGGGGCACAGATACGCAGTATTTT. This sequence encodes CSAYLWRGGTDTQYF.

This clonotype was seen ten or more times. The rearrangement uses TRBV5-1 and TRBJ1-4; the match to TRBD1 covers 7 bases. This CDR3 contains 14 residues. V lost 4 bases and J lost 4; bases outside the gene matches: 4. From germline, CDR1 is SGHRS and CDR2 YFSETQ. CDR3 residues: CASSRDSDNEKLFF. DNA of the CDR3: TGCGCCAGCAGCAGGGACAGTGATAATGAAAAACTGTTTTTT.